This passage covers 26 T cell receptor beta chains from one sample sequenced in a study of blood T cell repertoires in COVID-19. Method: immunoSEQ multiplex PCR; TCRdb's copy keeps in-frame clones and lacks some. The top ten hold roughly 2.4% of the sample, which has roughly 280,000 clones, roughly 87% seen once. The specimen was peripheral blood. Receptor source: a woman between 45 and 65 years old who had recovered from COVID-19.

V and J are TRBV29-1 and TRBJ2-5; D uncertain. From germline, CDR1 is SQVTM and CDR2 ANQGSEA. Deletions cut 8 bases from V and 4 bases from J, with 17 bases between. The CDR3 sequence is 13 residues long. The CDR3: CSILGMRGETQYF. The CDR3 DNA is TGCAGCATCCTGGGTATGAGAGGAGAGACCCAGTACTTC.

V is TRBV2 and J is TRBJ1-6; D possibly corresponds to TRBD1 (6 bases). The CDR3 has 15 residues. CDR1 and CDR2 from the germline V gene are SNHLY and FYNNEI. V lost 4 bases and J 11 bases, leaving 18 bases between the germline ends. The CDR3 spells CASSVSTGGQTPLHF. The CDR3 nucleotides are TGTGCCAGCAGTGTTAGTACGGGGGGGCAGACACCCCTCCACTTT.

The CDR3 here is CASGTGAYEQYF. The DNA for the CDR3 is TGTGCCAGCGGGACAGGGGCCTACGAGCAGTACTTC. The chain combines TRBV5-4 with TRBJ2-7; 10 bases map to TRBD1. V gave up 7 bases and J gave up 2 bases; unmatched junction bases: 0. Germline loops: CDR1 SGHNT, CDR2 YYREEE (reference sequence). This CDR3 has 12 amino acids.

This rearrangement joins TRBV7-2 to TRBJ2-7, with D possibly TRBD2 on 6 matching bases. Trimming cost V 1 base and J 7 bases, with 17 bases left between them. CDR1 and CDR2 (germline): SGHTA, FQGNSA. CDR3 length: 15 amino acids. The CDR3 sequence: CASSLVPGAVGEQYF. For the CDR3, the DNA is TGTGCCAGCAGCTTAGTCCCGGGAGCAGTAGGAGAGCAGTACTTC. The whole variable domain, remainder taken from reference TRBV7-2 and TRBJ2-7, is GAGVSQSPSNKVTEKGKDVELRCDPISGHTALYWYRQSLGQGLEFLIYFQGNSAPDKSGLPSDRFSAERTGGSVSTLTIQRTQQEDSAVYLCASSLVPGAVGEQYFGPGTRLTVT.

J is TRBJ1-4 and V is TRBV7-9; D gene uncertain. The V gene's germline CDR1 is SEHNR and CDR2 FQNEAQ (reference sequence). The CDR3 is 13 amino acids. V lost 1 base to trimming and J lost 5 bases, with 5 bases between them. In DNA, the CDR3 is TGTGCCAGCAGCTTAGTTCAGAATGAAAAACTGTTTTTT. Amino acids: CASSLVQNEKLFF. The full variable domain, completed using reference TRBV7-9 and TRBJ1-4, is DTGVSQNPRHKITKRGQNVTFRCDPISEHNRLYWYRQTLGQGPEFLTYFQNEAQLEKSRLLSDRFSAERPKGSFSTLEIQRTEQGDSAMYLCASSLVQNEKLFFGSGTQLSVL.

V usage is TRBV27 and J usage is TRBJ2-7; 11 bases align to TRBD1. The V and J ends lost 4 bases and 2 bases, in that order; junction bases with no gene match: 4. The CDR3 is 15 amino acids. Per germline, CDR1 MNHEY and CDR2 SMNVEV (reference sequence). DNA of the CDR3: TGTGCCAGCAGTTCTGGGACAGGGGGAACCTACGAGCAGTACTTC. Translated, it gives CASSSGTGGTYEQYF.

The chain links TRBV7-9 to TRBJ1-1; D is possibly TRBD1 (5 bases). Germline V gene sequence: CDR1 SEHNR, CDR2 FQNEAQ (reference sequence). This CDR3 has 14 amino acids. V gave up 3 bases and J gave up 2 bases, with 10 bases separating them. The CDR3 DNA follows: TGTGCCAGCAGCTTTGGACACACTAACACTGAAGCTTTCTTT. As protein: CASSFGHTNTEAFF.

This chain connects TRBV20-1 to TRBJ1-1; D may be TRBD1 (5 bases). The CDR3 totals 11 residues. The germline CDR1 and CDR2 sequences are DFQATT and SNEGSKA (reference sequence). V was trimmed by 5 bases and J by 7 bases, leaving 11 bases between them. In DNA form, the CDR3 reads TGCAGTGCTCCAAGACAGATTGAAGCTTTCTTT. Its translation: CSAPRQIEAFF.

CDR3 nucleotides: TGTGCCAGCAGCTTCCCTGGGGGGGGCCCGATACCGTGGGGCACTGAAGCTTTCTTT. Protein sequence: CASSFPGGGPIPWGTEAFF. The chain uses TRBV5-4 and TRBJ1-1, with D maybe TRBD1 (6 bases). The CDR3 extends over 19 amino acids. Trimming left V 2 bases short and J 4 bases short, with 27 bases between. Germline CDR1 is SGHNT and CDR2 is YYREEE (reference sequence).

This chain links TRBV24-1 with TRBJ2-1; TRBD2 agrees at 14 bases. V shed 2 bases, J shed 5 bases, and the junction held 4 bases outside the gene matches. Germline CDR1 is KGHDR and CDR2 is SFDVKD. The CDR3 contains 17 residues. CDR3 region: CATSDSGTSGRDNEQFF. CDR3 sequence (DNA): TGTGCCACCAGTGATTCAGGGACTAGCGGGAGAGACAATGAGCAGTTCTTC.

J is TRBJ2-7 and V is TRBV6-5; possible D gene TRBD2, 6 bases. Trimming took off 2 bases at V and 5 bases at J, with 10 bases between the two ends. The CDR3 runs 13 residues. CDR1 is MNHEY and CDR2 is SVGAGI in the germline V gene. The CDR3 loop reads CASSYAGTNEQYF. In DNA, the CDR3 is TGTGCCAGCAGTTACGCGGGAACCAACGAGCAGTACTTC.

The chain uses TRBV6-1 and TRBJ1-1, with no clear D. This CDR3 spans 13 amino acids. Germline loops: CDR1 MNHNS, CDR2 SASEGT. The ends were cut back, 9 bases at V and 1 base at J, with 12 bases in the middle. Here the CDR3 reads CASYLRGNTEAFF. The CDR3 DNA follows: TGTGCCAGTTACCTCCGAGGGAACACTGAAGCTTTCTTT.

The chain has TRBV6-5 and TRBJ2-7; the match to TRBD1 covers 7 bases. CDR3 length: 14 amino acids. Germline loops: CDR1 MNHEY, CDR2 SVGAGI. V was pared by 5 bases and J by 3 bases, with 7 bases of the junction left unmatched. DNA for the CDR3: TGTGCCAGCAGTCATCCCGGGACAGTCTACGAGCAGTACTTC. This encodes CASSHPGTVYEQYF.

The chain couples TRBV27 to TRBJ1-2, with 11 bases lining up with TRBD1. V lost 4 bases, J lost 8 bases, and 6 bases stayed unmatched. Germline V gene lookup returns CDR1 MNHEY and CDR2 SMNVEV (reference sequence). The CDR3 is 14 residues long. CDR3 nucleotide sequence: TGTGCCAGCAGTTGGACAGGGGGCGCCGAAGGCTACACCTTC. Translation gives CASSWTGGAEGYTF.

The chain links TRBV5-4 to TRBJ2-6, with D maybe TRBD1 (5 bases). The CDR3 has 16 amino acids. The V end was cut by 4 bases, the J end by 0 bases, with 11 bases between. Germline V gene sequence: CDR1 SGHNT, CDR2 YYREEE (reference sequence). In nucleotides, the CDR3 is TGTGCCAGCAGCCCGGCAGGGATCTCTGGGGCCAACGTCCTGACTTTC. The encoded protein is CASSPAGISGANVLTF.

The chain carries TRBV2 and TRBJ2-3; 14 bases are shared with TRBD2. CDR1 SNHLY and CDR2 FYNNEI come from the germline V gene. The V segment lost 7 bases and the J segment 3 bases; nucleotides outside the gene matches: 15. The CDR3 is 19 amino acids. The CDR3 DNA is TGTGCCAGCAAGCGTCTGGGACTAGCGGGAGTTCGGGCGACAGATACGCAGTATTTT. This gives the protein CASKRLGLAGVRATDTQYF.

This rearrangement joins TRBV27 to TRBJ1-2; D may be TRBD1 (6 bases). V gave up 6 bases and J gave up 5 bases, with 13 bases separating them. Germline V gene lookup returns CDR1 MNHEY and CDR2 SMNVEV (reference sequence). CDR3 length equals 13 residues. CDR3 sequence (DNA): TGTGCCAGCAGACAGGGCTCCTCTTATGGCTACACCTTC. It codes for CASRQGSSYGYTF.

As concerns this clone: Other nucleotide sequences from this sample produce the same CDR3. The rearrangement links TRBV9 to TRBJ2-6; D remains unclear. CDR1 SGDLS and CDR2 YYNGEE come from the germline V gene. This CDR3 is built from 15 residues. Trimming removed 0 bases at V and 0 bases at J, with 4 bases between. Here the CDR3 reads CASSVVSSGANVLTF. DNA of the CDR3: TGTGCCAGCAGCGTAGTTAGCTCTGGGGCCAACGTCCTGACTTTC. The variable domain in full, with the rest retrieved from reference TRBV9 and TRBJ2-6, is DSGVTQTPKHLITATGQRVTLRCSPRSGDLSVYWYQQSLDQGLQFLIQYYNGEERAKGNILERFSAQQFPDLHSELNLSSLELGDSALYFCASSVVSSGANVLTFGAGSRLTVL.

The chain uses TRBV7-2 and TRBJ2-4; unclear D gene. V lost 4 bases and J lost 7, with 29 bases in between. The CDR3 contains 19 residues. Germline CDR1 reads SGHTA; CDR2 reads FQGNSA. CDR3 in DNA: TGTGCCAGCAGCTCCCGTCCCGCAAGTGCAATACAAACCGGGAACATTCAGTACTTC. Translation: CASSSRPASAIQTGNIQYF.

V usage is TRBV29-1 and J usage is TRBJ1-4, with 7 nucleotides matching TRBD1. The CDR3 is 15 residues long. Germline loops: CDR1 SQVTM, CDR2 ANQGSEA. The trim removed 7 bases at V and 4 bases at J, leaving 12 bases unmatched. The CDR3 DNA is TGCAGCGCCCGCCGCCGGGGACAGCTTAATGAAAAACTGTTTTTT. Protein product: CSARRRGQLNEKLFF.

The chain carries TRBV4-1 and TRBJ1-1, with a weak D call TRBD1 (5 bases). Germline CDR1 MGHRA, CDR2 YSYEKL. The germline V and J ends were trimmed by 0 bases and 1 base, with 12 bases remaining between them. CDR3 length: 16 amino acids. This CDR3 is CASSQERPRGNTEAFF. For the CDR3, the DNA is TGCGCCAGCAGCCAAGAACGGCCAAGGGGGAACACTGAAGCTTTCTTT.

A remark on this clone: Other DNA sequences in this specimen translate into the identical CDR3. The chain has TRBV7-9 and TRBJ2-3; TRBD1 might be the D (6 bases). V shed 5 bases and J shed 4 bases, with 10 bases lying between them. This CDR3 is built from 13 residues. Germline V gene sequence: CDR1 SEHNR, CDR2 FQNEAQ (reference sequence). The CDR3 region has the DNA TGTGCCAGCAGCCCCAGGGGTCCAGATACGCAGTATTTT. This codes for CASSPRGPDTQYF. The variable domain in full, completed from reference TRBV7-9 and TRBJ2-3, reads DTGVSQNPRHKITKRGQNVTFRCDPISEHNRLYWYRQTLGQGPEFLTYFQNEAQLEKSRLLSDRFSAERPKGSFSTLEIQRTEQGDSAMYLCASSPRGPDTQYFGPGTRLTVL.

This clone is a singleton in its sample. The chain uses TRBV9 and TRBJ2-2; 10 bases are a match to TRBD2. J gave up 3 bases and V 1 base, and 6 bases lay outside the gene matches. The CDR3 spans 17 residues. Germline loops: CDR1 SGDLS, CDR2 YYNGEE. The CDR3: CASSVSSGGADTGELFF. The CDR3 DNA is TGTGCCAGCAGCGTATCAAGCGGGGGGGCCGACACCGGGGAGCTGTTTTTT.

The rearrangement joins TRBV7-9 to TRBJ1-1; D not certain. Per germline, CDR1 SEHNR and CDR2 FQNEAQ (reference sequence). The V end was cut by 1 base, the J end by 2 bases, with 8 bases between. The CDR3 loop spans 14 amino acids. The CDR3 is CASSLGRSNTEAFF. The CDR3 nucleotides are TGTGCCAGCAGCTTAGGCCGGTCCAACACTGAAGCTTTCTTT.

The chain links TRBV10-3 to TRBJ1-5, with unresolved D. CDR1 is ENHRY, CDR2 SYGVKD, per germline. The V end was cut by 2 bases, the J end by 6 bases, with 8 bases between. The CDR3 is 13 amino acids. The CDR3 is CAISEDLVQPQHF. CDR3 coding DNA: TGTGCCATCAGTGAGGACCTAGTTCAGCCCCAGCATTTT.

The rearrangement links TRBV6-2 or TRBV6-3 to TRBJ1-2; D possibly corresponds to TRBD1 (5 bases). V was pared by 0 bases and J by 7 bases, with 15 bases between. In germline, CDR1 is MNHEY, CDR2 SVGEGT. The CDR3 spans 15 residues. CDR3 nucleotide sequence: TGTGCCAGCAGTTACTCTCCCGAGGTCGGGGGTGGCTACACCTTC. This codes for CASSYSPEVGGGYTF.